These T cell receptor beta chains were read from a single sample in a study of identical twins. TCRdb re-analysed the 5' RACE reads in MiXCR, keeping a single row per CDR3 protein. Of around 480,000 distinct CDR3 sequences listed, approximately 15% are singletons. These data were also reused for a study on yellow fever vaccine responses in identical twins.

Sample: CD4+ T cells sorted from blood. The receptors were gathered from a woman younger than 30 in good health. The conserved cysteine and the conserved F or W are not part of the CDR3 here. Each record gives: V gene, J gene, D gene, CDR3 protein. A D gene is named only where the DNA matches it firmly.

TRBV24-1	TRBJ1-5	TRBD1	ATARQGRQPQH
TRBV5-1	TRBJ1-5	-	ASSVDRNQPQH
TRBV12-3/TRBV12-4	TRBJ2-1	-	ASSLAGARGEQF
TRBV20-1	TRBJ2-3	-	SARAGRTSTDTQY
TRBV6-4	TRBJ2-3	TRBD1	ASKLDRATYTQY
TRBV18	TRBJ1-1	-	ASSPEGQMNTEAF
TRBV25-1	TRBJ2-7	-	ASSPRHGEQY
TRBV18	TRBJ1-2	-	ASSPLTRESYGYT
TRBV12-3/TRBV12-4	TRBJ2-2	TRBD1	ASSYPTGGNTGELF
TRBV7-9	TRBJ2-7	-	ASSFDSPVGQY
TRBV6-5	TRBJ2-5	-	ASSYPPEGETQY
TRBV5-1	TRBJ2-1	TRBD2	ASSLVAGDSYNEQF
TRBV14	TRBJ2-3	-	ASSHSSDTQY
TRBV3-1	TRBJ2-1	TRBD2	ASSILAGGDNEQF
TRBV5-1	TRBJ2-3	TRBD2	ATQAGATDTQY
TRBV28	TRBJ2-1	TRBD1	AIRRTGNNEQF
TRBV5-4	TRBJ2-1	TRBD2	ASSLGASGVF
TRBV28	TRBJ1-2	-	ASNTGLQLKGYT
TRBV5-4	TRBJ2-2	TRBD2	ASSPPGGLNTGELF
TRBV2	TRBJ1-5	-	ASNRYGQPQH
TRBV12-3/TRBV12-4	TRBJ2-1	-	ASTLGPEQF
TRBV11-3	TRBJ2-2	TRBD1	ASRTGGDAGELF
TRBV28	TRBJ2-5	-	ASGIGVGETQY
TRBV20-1	TRBJ2-1	-	SARVLRNEQF
TRBV24-1	TRBJ2-2	-	ATSYRVGGELF